This T cell receptor beta chain was obtained from a study of cytomegalovirus exposure and HLA in healthy donors. The V and J ends lost 0 bases and 1 base respectively, with 7 bases between them. Germline CDR1 SGDLS, CDR2 YYNGEE. The CDR3 length is 14 residues. The primer mix had 60 Vbeta and 13 Jbeta primers. Here immunoSEQ multiplex PCR was the method, and the copy in TCRdb shows in-frame clones only, minus some. The table lists about 87,000 clones, around 8% of them singletons. The sequence derives from a man in his fifties or sixties in good health and CMV-seronegative. The V call is TRBV9, the J call TRBJ1-1; TRBD1 might be the D (6 bases). The specimen was PBMCs. CDR3 nucleotide sequence: TGTGCCAGCAGCGTAGTGACAGGGAACACTGAAGCTTTCTTT. It yields the protein CASSVVTGNTEAFF.